This section outlines one TCR beta chain sequence together with its context. Next came a second PCR, run for about 7 to 12 cycles, which used a sample-barcoded 5' primer along with a J-beta primer mix. TCRdb called the 5' RACE reads again in MiXCR, with one record for every CDR3 protein. The profile shows about 2 million distinct CDR3 sequences, roughly 49% of them singletons. This entry is derived from a study of blood T cells in healthy people across ages. The CDR3 spans 14 residues. Losses at the gene ends were 1 base for V and 4 bases for J; bases not matched to a gene: 4. CDR1 and CDR2 from the germline V gene are SGHTA and FQGNSA.

The material sequenced was blood. The gene calls are TRBV7-2 and TRBJ2-7, with 7 bases lining up with TRBD2. This clonotype was sampled from a woman aged 40 to 50 in good health. CDR3 sequence (DNA): TGTGCCAGCAGCTTAGGCGGGAGTGTATACGAGCAGTACTTC. It codes for CASSLGGSVYEQYF.